Described below is a single T cell receptor (beta chain) sequence and its context. This sample is drawn from a study of blood T cell repertoires in COVID-19. At the level of the study: There were acute and convalescent COVID-19 samples, and they came from the United States, Italy and Spain. Sources were T cells, B-cell-depleted T cells, or PBMCs; the material itself was cDNA or gDNA.

Original handling: Amplification from reference gene primers served as the basis for estimated nucleated cell counts. TCRdb's table, derived via immunoSEQ multiplex PCR, lists solely in-frame clones and lacks some. For V, J and clone size, that table is used; D and trimming come from the DNA. Of about 83,000 clones in the sample, about 86% were seen once. Germline V gives CDR1 MDHEN, CDR2 SYDVKM. Trimming shortened V by 6 bases and J by 5 bases, and 22 bases separated the two germline ends. There are 17 residues in the CDR3. The sequenced material came from peripheral blood. The clonotype was recovered from a woman over 75 in a cohort sampled during active or convalescent COVID-19. The rearrangement joins TRBV28 to TRBJ2-2, with a tentative D call TRBD1 (6 bases). For the CDR3, the DNA is TGTGCCAGCAGCCCCTTACAGGGATTAGGGGCTACCGGGGAGCTGTTTTTT. This encodes CASSPLQGLGATGELFF.